The 17 T cell receptor beta chains presented below share a single source sample, sequenced in a study of T cell responses to AZD1222 COVID-19 vaccine. Here immunoSEQ multiplex PCR was the method, and the copy in TCRdb shows in-frame clones only, minus some. The sample lists roughly 100,000 clones, 90% occurring once. The input for sequencing was peripheral blood, taken on day 0 of AZD1222 vaccination. The receptors come from an adult in good health.

This chain uses TRBV30 with TRBJ1-3, with 7 bases lining up with TRBD1. This CDR3 is built from 16 residues. The junction had 16 bases not matched to a gene; V was cut back by 4 bases and J by 7 bases. Looked up from germline, CDR1 is GTSNPN and CDR2 is SVGIG (reference sequence). CDR3 nucleotides: TGTGCCTGGAAGAAAAGGGACAGCCGACCGGGGAACACCATATATTTT. It codes for CAWKKRDSRPGNTIYF.

V and J are TRBV18 and TRBJ2-5, with D unresolved. Germline values: CDR1 KGHSH, CDR2 LQKENI. Trimming stripped 2 bases from V and 3 bases from J, with 7 bases between. The length of the CDR3 is 13 residues. The CDR3 nucleotides read TGTGCCAGCTCACCAGGGCAAGAAGAGACCCAGTACTTC. Amino acids: CASSPGQEETQYF.

The chain has TRBV7-3 and TRBJ1-4, with 7 bases matching TRBD1. V shed 5 bases, J shed 1 base, and the junction held 10 bases outside the gene matches. Germline lookup yields CDR1 SGHTA and CDR2 FQGTGA. The CDR3 spans 17 residues. The CDR3 DNA sequence: TGTGCCAGCAGCAACGACAGGGAACTGATAACTAATGAAAAACTGTTTTTT. It translates to CASSNDRELITNEKLFF.

In its sample, this clone was seen once. The chain couples TRBV6-2 or TRBV6-3 to TRBJ1-2, with 10 bases matching TRBD1. With 2 bases clipped from V and 6 bases from J, the junction kept 12 bases outside the gene matches. The CDR3 has 17 amino acids. Germline CDR1 reads MNHEY; CDR2 reads SVGEGT. The DNA of the CDR3 is TGTGCCAGCAGTTACCCGACAGGGGGCTCTTTGGGGAATGGCTACACCTTC. It specifies CASSYPTGGSLGNGYTF.

The rearrangement links TRBV7-3 to TRBJ1-5; no clear D gene. The germline V and J ends were trimmed by 2 bases and 0 bases, with 20 bases remaining between them. Looked up from germline, CDR1 is SGHTA and CDR2 is FQGTGA. The CDR3 extends over 19 amino acids. The CDR3 coding sequence is TGTGCCAGCAGCTTAGCCCCCTTACTCCAGTGGCATAGCAATCAGCCCCAGCATTTT. As protein: CASSLAPLLQWHSNQPQHF.

J is TRBJ1-5 and V is TRBV18, with D unclear. CDR3 size: 13 residues. Germline V lookup: CDR1 KGHSH, CDR2 LQKENI. V lost 4 bases to trimming and J lost 5 bases, with 9 bases between them. In nucleotides, the CDR3 is TGTGCCAGCTCACGGGGAGAGGATCAGCCCCAGCATTTT. Translated: CASSRGEDQPQHF.

This rearrangement joins TRBV6-6 to TRBJ2-1; D gene ambiguous. V was trimmed by 11 bases and J by 7 bases, leaving 12 bases between them. From germline, CDR1 is MNHNY and CDR2 SVGAGI (reference sequence). This CDR3 comprises 11 residues. This CDR3 is CALRFGNEQFF. In DNA form, the CDR3 reads TGTGCCCTACGGTTCGGAAATGAGCAGTTCTTC.

The genes are TRBV7-9 and TRBJ2-7; weak D call: TRBD2 (5 bases). The CDR3 is 12 amino acids. CDR1 is SEHNR and CDR2 is FQNEAQ in the germline V gene (reference sequence). Trimming removed 5 bases from V and 6 bases from J, with 11 bases in between. The DNA for the CDR3 is TGTGCCAGCAGCCCTAGGGCGGGCGAGCAGTACTTC. It specifies CASSPRAGEQYF.

The V and J genes are TRBV7-9 and TRBJ1-1, with D uncertain. Trimming shortened V by 5 bases and J by 2 bases, and 15 bases separated the two germline ends. This CDR3 contains 15 residues. Looked up from germline, CDR1 is SEHNR and CDR2 is FQNEAQ (reference sequence). The CDR3 sequence is CASSPNTRPNTEAFF. The DNA for the CDR3 is TGTGCCAGCAGCCCTAATACTCGTCCTAACACTGAAGCTTTCTTT.

The V and J genes are TRBV27 and TRBJ2-5; 9 positions agree with TRBD2. The CDR3 is made up of 13 amino acids. Unmatched junction bases numbered 6, after V lost 8 bases and J lost 5 bases. CDR1 and CDR2 from the germline V gene are MNHEY and SMNVEV (reference sequence). This CDR3 reads CASGAGGPETQYF. In DNA, the CDR3 is TGTGCCAGCGGGGCGGGGGGGCCGGAGACCCAGTACTTC.

This rearrangement joins TRBV19 to TRBJ1-4; TRBD1 agrees at 7 bases. V lost 8 bases, J lost 8 bases, and 11 bases stayed unmatched. The V gene's germline CDR1 is LNHDA and CDR2 SQIVND (reference sequence). This CDR3 is 14 amino acids long. This CDR3 reads CASSPGGQREKLFF. CDR3 nucleotide sequence: TGTGCCAGTTCCCCAGGGGGGCAAAGAGAAAAACTGTTTTTT.

This clone was seen a single time. This chain links TRBV6-1 with TRBJ2-7, with TRBD1 matching over 9 bases. Trimming removed 1 base from V and 6 bases from J; junction bases left unmatched: 4. There are 14 residues in the CDR3. Germline assignment: CDR1 MNHNS and CDR2 SASEGT. CDR3 bases: TGTGCCAGCAGTGAAGGGGGACAGGGCGGCGAGCAGTACTTC. Translating gives CASSEGGQGGEQYF.

The chain is built from TRBV5-1 and TRBJ1-6; D might be TRBD1 (5 bases). The CDR3 length is 13 residues. CDR1 and CDR2 from the germline V gene are SGHRS and YFSETQ. V shed 4 bases and J shed 7 bases, with 9 bases lying between them. The CDR3 DNA sequence: TGCGCCAGCAGCCTCACAGGCAATTCACCCCTCCACTTT. It yields the protein CASSLTGNSPLHF.

The rearrangement links TRBV7-8 to TRBJ2-3; TRBD2 aligns across 8 bases. The V segment lost 7 bases and the J segment 2 bases; nucleotides outside the gene matches: 5. CDR3 length: 14 amino acids. Germline assignment: CDR1 SGHVS and CDR2 FQNEAQ. The CDR3 reads CASKAGGSTDTQYF. The CDR3, as DNA: TGTGCCAGCAAGGCGGGGGGATCCACAGATACGCAGTATTTT.

A single count supports this clone. This chain joins TRBV29-1 and TRBJ2-1, with 12 bases aligning to TRBD2. From germline, CDR1 is SQVTM and CDR2 ANQGSEA. The CDR3 is made up of 14 amino acids. V shed 8 bases and J 1 base; nucleotides not matched to a gene: 3. This chain's CDR3 is CSLLAGGSYNEQFF. The CDR3 nucleotides read TGCAGCTTGCTAGCGGGGGGGTCCTACAATGAGCAGTTCTTC.

The rearrangement links TRBV6-1 to TRBJ2-1; the D gene could be TRBD1 or TRBD2 (6 bases each). This CDR3 has 15 amino acids. Germline V lookup: CDR1 MNHNS, CDR2 SASEGT. Trimming removed 2 bases from V and 2 bases from J, with 10 bases in between. CDR3 nucleotide sequence: TGTGCCAGCAGTGAAAGGGGGGCCACCTACAATGAGCAGTTCTTC. This sequence encodes CASSERGATYNEQFF.

The chain links TRBV2 to TRBJ2-5; a weak D match, TRBD2 (5 bases). CDR3 length equals 15 residues. The germline V and J ends were trimmed by 6 bases and 5 bases, with 19 bases remaining between them. Per the germline V gene, CDR1 is SNHLY and CDR2 is FYNNEI. The CDR3 reads CASSGQLGLGETQYF. The CDR3 region has the DNA TGTGCCAGCAGCGGCCAACTAGGGCTAGGGGAGACCCAGTACTTC.